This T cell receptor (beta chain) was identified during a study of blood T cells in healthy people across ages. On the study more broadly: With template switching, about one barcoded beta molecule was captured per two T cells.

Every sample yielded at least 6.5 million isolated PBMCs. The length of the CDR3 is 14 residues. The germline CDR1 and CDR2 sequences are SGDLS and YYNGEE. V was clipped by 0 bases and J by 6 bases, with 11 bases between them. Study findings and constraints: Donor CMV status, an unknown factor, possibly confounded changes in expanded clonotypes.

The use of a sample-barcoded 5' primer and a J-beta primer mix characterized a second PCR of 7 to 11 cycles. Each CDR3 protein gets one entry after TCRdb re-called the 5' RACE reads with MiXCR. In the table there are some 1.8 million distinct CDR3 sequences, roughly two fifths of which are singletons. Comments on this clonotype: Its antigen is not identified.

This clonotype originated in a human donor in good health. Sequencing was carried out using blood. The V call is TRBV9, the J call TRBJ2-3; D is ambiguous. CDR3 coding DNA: TGTGCCAGCAGCGTAGTCCCAGGATTGGATACGCAGTATTTT. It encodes CASSVVPGLDTQYF. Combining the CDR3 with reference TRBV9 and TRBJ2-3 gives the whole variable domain DSGVTQTPKHLITATGQRVTLRCSPRSGDLSVYWYQQSLDQGLQFLIQYYNGEERAKGNILERFSAQQFPDLHSELNLSSLELGDSALYFCASSVVPGLDTQYFGPGTRLTVL.